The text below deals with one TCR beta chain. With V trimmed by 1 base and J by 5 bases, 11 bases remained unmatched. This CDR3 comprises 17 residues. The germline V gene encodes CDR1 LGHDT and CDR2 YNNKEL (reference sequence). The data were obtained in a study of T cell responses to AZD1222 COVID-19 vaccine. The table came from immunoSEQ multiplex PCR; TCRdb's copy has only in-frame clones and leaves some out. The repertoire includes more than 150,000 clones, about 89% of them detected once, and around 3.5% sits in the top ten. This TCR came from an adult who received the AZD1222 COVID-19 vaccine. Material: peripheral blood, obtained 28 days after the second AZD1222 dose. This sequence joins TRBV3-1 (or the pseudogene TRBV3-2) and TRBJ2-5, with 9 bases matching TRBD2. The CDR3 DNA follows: TGTGCCAGCAGCCAAGTAGCGGCGGGAGGGCCGAGGGAGACCCAGTACTTC. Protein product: CASSQVAAGGPRETQYF.